The 12 T cell receptor beta chains below come from one sample, sequenced in a study of OX40 agonist ivuxolimab in advanced cancers. The repertoire was sequenced with immunoSEQ multiplex PCR; TCRdb's copy has only in-frame clones and lacks some. Here the sample spans almost 50,000 clones, around 81% being singletons. Sample: CD4+ or CD8+ T cells sorted from blood, taken in a trial of the OX40 agonist ivuxolimab. The receptor source for this set is an adult with an advanced solid tumor such as melanoma, head and neck, liver or kidney cancer.

This clone was recorded a few times. The genes are TRBV19 and TRBJ1-1; D is unresolved. Trimming cost V 2 bases and J 0 bases, with 4 bases left between them. CDR1 LNHDA and CDR2 SQIVND come from the germline V gene (reference sequence). The length of the CDR3 is 13 residues. CDR3 nucleotides: TGTGCCAGTAGTATATCGATGAACACTGAAGCTTTCTTT. It encodes CASSISMNTEAFF.

The chain joins TRBV10-2 to TRBJ1-1, with a weak D call TRBD1 (6 bases). CDR1 is WSHSY, CDR2 SAAADI, per germline. Trimming pared 6 bases from V and 0 bases from J, leaving 11 bases between. This CDR3 has 14 amino acids. As DNA, the CDR3 is TGCGCCAGCAGAGGGGGACTTATGAACACTGAAGCTTTCTTT. Protein sequence: CASRGGLMNTEAFF.

The chain links TRBV28 to TRBJ1-2; D perhaps matches TRBD1 (6 bases). Germline lookup yields CDR1 MDHEN and CDR2 SYDVKM. V lost 4 bases and J lost 4, with 13 bases in between. The CDR3 is 14 residues long. CDR3 sequence reads: CASSSATGPYGYTF. CDR3 nucleotide sequence: TGTGCCAGCAGTTCAGCTACAGGGCCCTATGGCTACACCTTC.

The chain uses TRBV18 and TRBJ1-2; 8 nucleotides agree with TRBD1. Germline assignment: CDR1 KGHSH and CDR2 LQKENI. The V segment lost 8 bases and the J segment 8 bases; nucleotides outside the gene matches: 16. This CDR3 is 15 amino acids long. Here the CDR3 DNA reads TGTGCCAGCCTCAATCAACAGGGGGAAGTGTGGGGCTACACCTTC. This sequence encodes CASLNQQGEVWGYTF.

The chain links TRBV19 to TRBJ2-2; D not certain. V lost 3 bases to trimming and J lost 6 bases, with 8 bases between them. In germline, CDR1 is LNHDA, CDR2 SQIVND (reference sequence). CDR3 length: 13 amino acids. The DNA of the CDR3 is TGTGCCAGTAGTATGGAACACGCCGGGGAGCTGTTTTTT. It is translated as CASSMEHAGELFF.

The rearrangement joins TRBV29-1 to TRBJ2-1, with D uncertain. V gave up 7 bases and J gave up 2 bases, with 3 bases separating them. The CDR3 sequence is 10 residues long. Germline V lookup: CDR1 SQVTM, CDR2 ANQGSEA. Here the CDR3 reads CSGTYNEQFF. The CDR3 DNA reads as TGCAGCGGAACCTACAATGAGCAGTTCTTC.

The J gene is TRBJ2-7, the V gene TRBV4-1, with D tentatively TRBD1 or TRBD2 (5 bases each). Germline V gene data show CDR1 as MGHRA and CDR2 as YSYEKL. The CDR3 is made up of 15 amino acids. Trimming removed 4 bases at V and 2 bases at J, with 15 bases between. The CDR3 nucleotides read TGCGCCAGCAGCCCAGAGAGGGGTTTGGCCTACGAGCAGTACTTC. Its translation is CASSPERGLAYEQYF.

A note on this clone: The sample contains more than one DNA sequence encoding this CDR3. The gene calls are TRBV9 and TRBJ2-7, with a weak D call TRBD2 (5 bases). The CDR3 is 14 residues long. Trimming pared 0 bases from V and 2 bases from J, leaving 9 bases between. Per the germline V gene, CDR1 is SGDLS and CDR2 is YYNGEE. In DNA, the CDR3 is TGTGCCAGCAGCGTAGGCGCGGAGGCCTACGAGCAGTACTTC. Protein sequence: CASSVGAEAYEQYF. The whole variable domain, filled in from reference TRBV9 and TRBJ2-7, reads DSGVTQTPKHLITATGQRVTLRCSPRSGDLSVYWYQQSLDQGLQFLIQYYNGEERAKGNILERFSAQQFPDLHSELNLSSLELGDSALYFCASSVGAEAYEQYFGPGTRLTVT.

The rearrangement joins TRBV11-2 to TRBJ2-5, with 12 positions matching TRBD2. The ends lost 1 base at V and 5 bases at J; junction bases unmatched: 11. Germline V gene lookup returns CDR1 SGHAT and CDR2 FQNNGV. The CDR3 covers 18 residues. The CDR3 bases are TGTGCCAGCAGCTTAGCCGGGACTAGCGGGCGCTTGGGGGAGACCCAGTACTTC. It encodes CASSLAGTSGRLGETQYF. The whole variable domain, filled in from reference TRBV11-2 and TRBJ2-5, reads EAGVAQSPRYKIIEKRQSVAFWCNPISGHATLYWYQQILGQGPKLLIQFQNNGVVDDSQLPKDRFSAERLKGVDSTLKIQPAKLEDSAVYLCASSLAGTSGRLGETQYFGPGTRLLVL.

This rearrangement joins TRBV15 to TRBJ2-1, with TRBD1 matching 9 bases. CDR1 is LNHNV, CDR2 YYDKDF, per germline (reference sequence). V lost 4 bases to trimming and J lost 3 bases; unmatched junction nucleotides: 4. CDR3 length: 15 amino acids. The CDR3 loop is CATSTGQGSYNEQFF. CDR3 sequence (DNA): TGTGCCACCAGCACAGGACAGGGGAGCTACAATGAGCAGTTCTTC.

The J gene is TRBJ2-7, the V gene TRBV18; either TRBD1 or TRBD2 may supply D (6 bases each). Germline lookup yields CDR1 KGHSH and CDR2 LQKENI. This CDR3 spans 18 amino acids. Trimming stripped 1 base from V and 1 base from J, with 20 bases between. The CDR3 DNA reads TGTGCCAGCTCACCACTCCCGGGAGAAGGGGGTAGGTCCTACGAGCAGTACGTC. This sequence encodes CASSPLPGEGGRSYEQYV.

J is TRBJ2-7 and V is TRBV27; D is uncertain. The germline V gene has CDR1 MNHEY and CDR2 SMNVEV (reference sequence). CDR3 length: 16 amino acids. The germline V and J ends were trimmed by 0 bases and 2 bases, with 14 bases remaining between them. DNA for the CDR3: TGTGCCAGCAGTTTATCGGGAACAGCCCTAGCCTACGAGCAGTACTTC. Translating gives CASSLSGTALAYEQYF.